In this sample, the clone carrying this T cell receptor (beta chain) turned up many times. Its antigen is unidentified. This sample stems from a study of blood T cells in healthy people across ages. Study results and limitations: The authors considered diversity estimates from one million T cells to be underestimates.

Looked up from germline, CDR1 is SGHRS and CDR2 is YFSETQ. V lost 4 bases and J 6 bases, leaving 13 bases between the germline ends. CDR3 size: 14 residues. Alongside a J-beta primer mix, a sample-barcoded 5' primer served in a second PCR lasting roughly 7 to 12 cycles. TCRdb called the 5' RACE reads again in MiXCR, with one record for every CDR3 protein. The sample carries fewer than 800,000 distinct CDR3 sequences, 32% recorded once. V and J are TRBV5-1 and TRBJ2-2, with a weak D call TRBD2 (5 bases). Sample: blood. The clonotype was recovered from an elderly woman in good health. The CDR3 protein is CASSAWTVSGELFF. CDR3 DNA: TGCGCCAGCAGCGCCTGGACTGTCTCCGGGGAGCTGTTTTTT.